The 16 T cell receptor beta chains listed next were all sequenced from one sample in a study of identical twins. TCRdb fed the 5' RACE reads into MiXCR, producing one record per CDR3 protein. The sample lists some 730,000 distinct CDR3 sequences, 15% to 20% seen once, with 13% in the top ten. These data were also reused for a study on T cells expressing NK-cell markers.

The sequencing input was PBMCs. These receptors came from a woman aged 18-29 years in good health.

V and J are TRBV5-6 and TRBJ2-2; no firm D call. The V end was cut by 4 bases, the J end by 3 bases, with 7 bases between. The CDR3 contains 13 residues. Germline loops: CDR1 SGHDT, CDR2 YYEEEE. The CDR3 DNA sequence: TGTGCCAGCAGCCCGGAGTACACCGGGGAGCTGTTTTTT. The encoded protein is CASSPEYTGELFF.

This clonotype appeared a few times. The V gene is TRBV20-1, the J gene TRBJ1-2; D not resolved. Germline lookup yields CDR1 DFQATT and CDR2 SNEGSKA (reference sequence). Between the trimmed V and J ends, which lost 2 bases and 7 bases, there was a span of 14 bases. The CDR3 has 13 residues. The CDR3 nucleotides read TGCAGTGCTAGATTACGGACGTTCTCTGGCTACACCTTC. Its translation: CSARLRTFSGYTF.

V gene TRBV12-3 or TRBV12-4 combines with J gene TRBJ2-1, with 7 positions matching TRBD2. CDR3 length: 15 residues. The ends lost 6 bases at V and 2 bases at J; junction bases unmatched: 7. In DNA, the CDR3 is TGTGCCAGCAGCCCGTCTAGCGGCCCCTACAATGAGCAGTTCTTC. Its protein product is CASSPSSGPYNEQFF.

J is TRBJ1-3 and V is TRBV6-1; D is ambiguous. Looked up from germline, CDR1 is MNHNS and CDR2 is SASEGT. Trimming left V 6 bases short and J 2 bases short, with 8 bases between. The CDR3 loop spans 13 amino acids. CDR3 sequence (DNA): TGTGCCAGCAGCGACGACACTGGAAACACCATATATTTT. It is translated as CASSDDTGNTIYF.

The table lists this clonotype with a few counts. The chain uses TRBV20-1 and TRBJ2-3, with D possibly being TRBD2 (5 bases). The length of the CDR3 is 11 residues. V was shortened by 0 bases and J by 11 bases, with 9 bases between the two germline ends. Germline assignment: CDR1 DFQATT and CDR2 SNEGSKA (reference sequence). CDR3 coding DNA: TGCAGTGCTAGAGATGGGAGTAAGCAGTATTTT. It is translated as CSARDGSKQYF.

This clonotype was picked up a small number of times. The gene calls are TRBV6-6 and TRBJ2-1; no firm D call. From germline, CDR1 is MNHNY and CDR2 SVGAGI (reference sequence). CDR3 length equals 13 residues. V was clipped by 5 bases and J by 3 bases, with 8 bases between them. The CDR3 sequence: CASSARVYNEQFF. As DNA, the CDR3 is TGTGCCAGCAGTGCCAGAGTCTACAATGAGCAGTTCTTC.

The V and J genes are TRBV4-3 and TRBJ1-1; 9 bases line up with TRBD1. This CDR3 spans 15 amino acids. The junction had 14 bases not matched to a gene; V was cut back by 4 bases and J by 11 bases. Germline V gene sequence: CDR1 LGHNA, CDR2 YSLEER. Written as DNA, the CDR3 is TGCGCCAGCAGCCGCCAAACAGGGGGCGCGAGGGATGCTTTCTTT. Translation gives CASSRQTGGARDAFF.

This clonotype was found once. CDR3 region: CSVSETGVGYTF. In DNA, the CDR3 is TGCAGCGTTTCGGAGACAGGGGTCGGCTACACCTTC. The gene calls are TRBV29-1 and TRBJ1-2; 8 bases fit TRBD1. V trimming: 5 bases; J trimming: 8 bases; junction bases outside the gene matches: 7. CDR3 length equals 12 residues. CDR1 is SQVTM and CDR2 is ANQGSEA in the germline V gene.

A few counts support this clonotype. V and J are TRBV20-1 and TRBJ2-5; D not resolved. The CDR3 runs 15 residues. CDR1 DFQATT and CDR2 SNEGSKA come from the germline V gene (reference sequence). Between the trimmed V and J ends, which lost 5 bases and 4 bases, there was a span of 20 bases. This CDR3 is CSAAKTTPGRETQYF. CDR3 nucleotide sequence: TGCAGTGCTGCCAAGACCACGCCCGGAAGAGAGACCCAGTACTTC.

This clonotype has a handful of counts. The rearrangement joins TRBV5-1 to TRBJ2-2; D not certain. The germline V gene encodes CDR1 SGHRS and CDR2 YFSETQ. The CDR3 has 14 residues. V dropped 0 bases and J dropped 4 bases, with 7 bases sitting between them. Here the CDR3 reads CASSLEAFTGELFF. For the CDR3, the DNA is TGCGCCAGCAGCTTGGAGGCGTTCACCGGGGAGCTGTTTTTT.

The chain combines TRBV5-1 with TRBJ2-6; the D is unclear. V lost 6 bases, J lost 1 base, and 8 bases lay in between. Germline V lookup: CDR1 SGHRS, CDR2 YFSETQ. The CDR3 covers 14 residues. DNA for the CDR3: TGCGCCAGCAAGTTGGGATCTGGGGCCAACGTCCTGACTTTC. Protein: CASKLGSGANVLTF.

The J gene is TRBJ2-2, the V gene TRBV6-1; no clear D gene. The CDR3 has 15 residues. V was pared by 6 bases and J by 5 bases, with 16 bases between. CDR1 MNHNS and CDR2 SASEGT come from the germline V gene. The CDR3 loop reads CASSPLYPATGELFF. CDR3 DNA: TGTGCCAGCAGCCCCCTTTACCCCGCGACCGGGGAGCTGTTTTTT.

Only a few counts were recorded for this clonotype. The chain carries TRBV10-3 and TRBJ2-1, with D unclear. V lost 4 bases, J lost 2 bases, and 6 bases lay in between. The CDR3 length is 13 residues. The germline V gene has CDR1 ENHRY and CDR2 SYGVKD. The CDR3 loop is CAISGRPYNEQFF. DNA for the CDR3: TGTGCCATCAGTGGAAGACCCTACAATGAGCAGTTCTTC.

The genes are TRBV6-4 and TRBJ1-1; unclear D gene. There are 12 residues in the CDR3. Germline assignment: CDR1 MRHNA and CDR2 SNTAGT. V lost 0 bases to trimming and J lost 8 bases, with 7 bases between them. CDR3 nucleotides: TGTGCCAGCAGTGACTCTTTGGGCGAAGCTTTCTTT. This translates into CASSDSLGEAFF.

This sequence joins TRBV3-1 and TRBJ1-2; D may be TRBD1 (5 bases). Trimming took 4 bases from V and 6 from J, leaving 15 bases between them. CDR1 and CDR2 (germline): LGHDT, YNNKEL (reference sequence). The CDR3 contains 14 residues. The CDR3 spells CASSLSWGPDGYTF. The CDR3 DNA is TGTGCCAGCAGCCTCTCGTGGGGCCCCGATGGCTACACCTTC.

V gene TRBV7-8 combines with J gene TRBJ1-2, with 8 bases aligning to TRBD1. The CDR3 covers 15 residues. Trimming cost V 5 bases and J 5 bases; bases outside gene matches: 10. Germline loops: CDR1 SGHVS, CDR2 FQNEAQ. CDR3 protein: CASSLGDRSGYGYTF. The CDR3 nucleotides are TGTGCCAGCAGCCTAGGGGACAGGAGCGGTTATGGCTACACCTTC.